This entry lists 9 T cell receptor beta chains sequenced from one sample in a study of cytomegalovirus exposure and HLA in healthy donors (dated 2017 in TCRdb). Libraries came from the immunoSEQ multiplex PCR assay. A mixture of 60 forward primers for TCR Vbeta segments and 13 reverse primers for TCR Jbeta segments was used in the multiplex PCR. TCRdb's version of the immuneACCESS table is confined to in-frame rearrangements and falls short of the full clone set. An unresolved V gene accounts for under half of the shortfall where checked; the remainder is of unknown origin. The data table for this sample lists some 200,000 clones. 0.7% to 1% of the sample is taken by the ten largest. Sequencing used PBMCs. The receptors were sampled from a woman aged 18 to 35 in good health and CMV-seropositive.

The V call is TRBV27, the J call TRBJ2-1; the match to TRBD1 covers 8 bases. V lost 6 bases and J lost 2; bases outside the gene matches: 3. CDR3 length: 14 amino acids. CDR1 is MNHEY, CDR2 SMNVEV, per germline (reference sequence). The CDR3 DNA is TGTGCCAGCAGCCCGACAGGGGCCTACAATGAGCAGTTCTTC. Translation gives CASSPTGAYNEQFF.

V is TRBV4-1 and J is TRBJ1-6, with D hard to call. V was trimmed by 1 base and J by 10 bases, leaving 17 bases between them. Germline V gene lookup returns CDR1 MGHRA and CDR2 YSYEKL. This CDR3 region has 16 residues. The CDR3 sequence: CASSQVGGYLNSPLHF. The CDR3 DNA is TGCGCCAGCAGCCAAGTTGGCGGATACTTAAACTCACCCCTCCACTTT.

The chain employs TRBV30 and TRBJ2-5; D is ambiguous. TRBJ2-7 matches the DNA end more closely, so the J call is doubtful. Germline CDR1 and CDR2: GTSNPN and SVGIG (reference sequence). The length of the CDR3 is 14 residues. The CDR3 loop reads CAWSPRQVIYEQYF. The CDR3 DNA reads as TGTGCCTGGAGCCCGCGGCAAGTAATCTACGAGCAGTACTTC.

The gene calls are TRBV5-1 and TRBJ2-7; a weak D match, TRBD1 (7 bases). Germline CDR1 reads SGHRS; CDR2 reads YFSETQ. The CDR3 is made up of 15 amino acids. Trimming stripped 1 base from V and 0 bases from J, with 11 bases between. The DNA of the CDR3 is TGCGCCAGCAGCTTGTCAGGGGGGAGCTCCTACGAGCAGTACTTC. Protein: CASSLSGGSSYEQYF.

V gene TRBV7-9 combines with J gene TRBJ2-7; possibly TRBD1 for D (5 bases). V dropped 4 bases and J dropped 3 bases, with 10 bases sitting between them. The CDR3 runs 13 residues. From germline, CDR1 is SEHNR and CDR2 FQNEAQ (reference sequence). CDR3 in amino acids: CASSSRENYEQYF. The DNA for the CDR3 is TGTGCCAGCAGCTCCAGGGAAAACTACGAGCAGTACTTC.

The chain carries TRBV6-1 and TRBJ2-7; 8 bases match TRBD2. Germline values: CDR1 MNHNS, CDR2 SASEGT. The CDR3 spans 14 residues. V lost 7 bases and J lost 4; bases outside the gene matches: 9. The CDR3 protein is CASTGGDSAYEQYF. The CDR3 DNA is TGTGCCAGCACCGGGGGGGACTCTGCGTACGAGCAGTACTTC.

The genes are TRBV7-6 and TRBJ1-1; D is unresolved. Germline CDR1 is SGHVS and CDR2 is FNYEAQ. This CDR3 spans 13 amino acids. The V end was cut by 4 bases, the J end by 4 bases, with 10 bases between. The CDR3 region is CASSSGDGTEAFF. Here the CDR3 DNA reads TGTGCCAGCAGCTCAGGTGACGGCACTGAAGCTTTCTTT.

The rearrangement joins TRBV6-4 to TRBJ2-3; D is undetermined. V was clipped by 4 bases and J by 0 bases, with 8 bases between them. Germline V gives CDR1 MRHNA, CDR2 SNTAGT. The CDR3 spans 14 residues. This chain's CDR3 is CASSAPPSTDTQYF. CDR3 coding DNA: TGTGCCAGCAGTGCCCCCCCTAGCACAGATACGCAGTATTTT.

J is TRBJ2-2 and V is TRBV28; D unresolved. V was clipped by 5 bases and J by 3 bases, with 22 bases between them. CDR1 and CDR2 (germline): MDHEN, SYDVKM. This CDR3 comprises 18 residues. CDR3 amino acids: CASSDCNLGDVDTGELFF. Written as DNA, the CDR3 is TGTGCCAGCAGTGACTGCAATCTAGGAGATGTCGACACCGGGGAGCTGTTTTTT.